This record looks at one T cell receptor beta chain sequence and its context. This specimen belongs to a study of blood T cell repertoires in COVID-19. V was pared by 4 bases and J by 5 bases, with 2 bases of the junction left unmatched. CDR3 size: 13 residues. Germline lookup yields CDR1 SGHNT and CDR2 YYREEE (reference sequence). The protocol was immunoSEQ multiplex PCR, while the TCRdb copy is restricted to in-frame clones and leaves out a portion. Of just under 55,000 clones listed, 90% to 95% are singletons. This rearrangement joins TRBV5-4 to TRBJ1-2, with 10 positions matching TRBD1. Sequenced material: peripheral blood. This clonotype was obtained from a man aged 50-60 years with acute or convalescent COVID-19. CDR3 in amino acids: CASSRDRGYGYTF. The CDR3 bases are TGTGCCAGCAGCCGGGACAGGGGTTATGGCTACACCTTC. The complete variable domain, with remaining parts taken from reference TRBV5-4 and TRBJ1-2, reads ETGVTQSPTHLIKTRGQQVTLRCSSQSGHNTVSWYQQALGQGPQFIFQYYREEENGRGNFPPRFSGLQFPNYSSELNVNALELDDSALYLCASSRDRGYGYTFGSGTRLTVV.